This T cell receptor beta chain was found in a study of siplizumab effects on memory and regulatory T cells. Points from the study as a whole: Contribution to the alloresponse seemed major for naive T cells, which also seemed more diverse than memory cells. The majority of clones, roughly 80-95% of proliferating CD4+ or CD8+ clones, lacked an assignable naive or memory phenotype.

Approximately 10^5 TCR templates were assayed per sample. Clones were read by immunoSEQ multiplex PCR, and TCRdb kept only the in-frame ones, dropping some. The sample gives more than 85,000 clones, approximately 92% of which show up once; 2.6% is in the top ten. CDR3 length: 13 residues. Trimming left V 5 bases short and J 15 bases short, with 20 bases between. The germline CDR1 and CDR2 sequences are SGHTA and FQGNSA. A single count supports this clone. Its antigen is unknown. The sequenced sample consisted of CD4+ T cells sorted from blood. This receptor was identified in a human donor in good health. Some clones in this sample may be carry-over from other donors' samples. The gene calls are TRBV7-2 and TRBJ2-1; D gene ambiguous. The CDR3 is CASSPPISAGLFF. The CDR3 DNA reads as TGTGCCAGCAGCCCTCCGATATCGGCCGGTCTGTTCTTC.